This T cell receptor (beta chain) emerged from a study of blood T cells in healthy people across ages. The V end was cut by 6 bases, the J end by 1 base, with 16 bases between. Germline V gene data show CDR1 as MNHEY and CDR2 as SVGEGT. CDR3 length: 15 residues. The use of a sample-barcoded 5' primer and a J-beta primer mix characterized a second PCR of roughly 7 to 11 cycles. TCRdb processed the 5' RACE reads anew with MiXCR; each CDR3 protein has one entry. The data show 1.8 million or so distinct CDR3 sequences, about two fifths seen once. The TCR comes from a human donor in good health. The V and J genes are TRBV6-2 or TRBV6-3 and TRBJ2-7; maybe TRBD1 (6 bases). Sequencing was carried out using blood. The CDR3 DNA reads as TGTGCCAGCAGACGACGCCGGGACACTTCCTACGAGCAGTACTTC. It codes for CASRRRRDTSYEQYF.